The clone carrying this T cell receptor beta chain was seen more than once but under ten times. Its antigen is unknown. Two oligonucleotides, mixed equimolar, formed the beta constant-region primer covering TRBC1 and TRBC2. Ligated cDNA was amplified by four rounds of PCR with nested alpha and beta constant-region primers and SP2. Ligation attached a single-stranded oligonucleotide with a 12-nucleotide UMI and the SP2 primer to the cDNA 3' end. MiXCR was run by TCRdb on the UMI-ligation and nested PCR reads, yielding one entry per CDR3 protein. The sample includes approximately 150,000 distinct CDR3 sequences, approximately 18% seen only once; the top ten take roughly 0.68%. This record comes from a study of naive and memory T cell subsets. Study results and caveats: Over 90% of naive TCR sequences appeared only once, unlike memory subsets. A few larger clonotypes appeared in naive repertoires, especially CD8, possibly memory cells re-expressing CD45RA.

The CDR3 covers 13 residues. V was clipped by 5 bases and J by 7 bases, with 14 bases between them. Germline V CDR1 and CDR2: MNHEY, SMNVEV (reference sequence). Cells stained for CD3, CD4, CD8, CD45RA, CD27 and viability were sorted into four CD45RA/CD27 subsets. The chain has TRBV27 and TRBJ1-2; D unresolved. Sequencing input: naive CD8+ T cells from blood. This TCR was recovered from a human donor in good health. The CDR3 sequence is CASSTDSLTGYTF. As DNA, the CDR3 is TGTGCCAGCAGTACAGACTCCCTTACTGGCTACACCTTC.